This T cell receptor beta chain was profiled in a study of blood T cell repertoires in COVID-19 (dated by TCRdb to the early 2020s). In terms of the full investigation: Samples covering the acute and convalescent phases of COVID-19 were provided by collaborators in the United States, Italy and Spain. The material from the prospective study consisted of cDNA or gDNA derived from T cells, B-cell-depleted T cells, or PBMCs. Subjects who had been exposed to COVID-19, were actively infected with it, or had recovered from it provided the deeply sampled blood TCRbeta repertoires that made up the dataset. The repertoires were released in a freely available public database intended as a resource for research on the immune response to SARS-CoV-2. Samples were obtained from the ongoing ImmuneRACE study (first 160 participants) and from roughly 1,300 subjects provided by 6 global collaborators. The sample metadata nearly always contained a de-identified subject ID, COVID-19 status, age in years and sex. Where available, HLA class I and class II types were taken from metadata supplied by the sample provider and were not determined by assay-based typing. The study at large found these results: The quantity of clinical and demographic metadata differed by source and by participant and was supplied without curation.

The immunoSEQ Assay, a bias-controlled multiplex PCR, was used to amplify TCRbeta CDR3 regions from genomic DNA. For the original study's pipeline: Nucleated cell counts per sample were estimated from amplification of reference gene primers within the assay. To quantify the absolute abundance of each unique TCRbeta CDR3 rearrangement, sequence reads were collapsed and filtered. For each sample, productive Simpson clonality was calculated as the square root of Simpson's diversity index over productive rearrangements. What TCRdb holds here is the immuneACCESS table cut down to in-frame rearrangements. Part of the clones is not present; checked against another copy, under half of the missing clones reflect an unresolved V gene, and the others are unexplained. The DNA gave D and trimming, while V, J and clone size come from that table. This sample gives some 150,000 clones in total; about 85% of them show up just once. The ten biggest clones cover approximately 1.2% of the sample.

Samples from volunteer blood donors who had recovered from COVID-19 were contributed by a second Seattle source. Whole blood was collected in K2EDTA tubes by collaborating institutions according to the institutions' own protocols. For TCRbeta analysis, collaborator samples were shipped as frozen whole blood, as isolated PBMCs, or as DNA extracted from either sample type. In the case of this clone: Its antigen is unknown. No much larger clone is present one base from it, and per-base qualities are unavailable.

Taken from the germline V gene (reference sequence), the CDR1 and CDR2 loops are MNHEY and SMNVEV. Unmatched junction bases come to 8, with V trimmed by 3 bases and J by 1 base. Inclusive of the bounding cysteine and phenylalanine, the CDR3 is 17 residues long. CDR3 DNA is the only sequence kept; it has 51 bases, read in frame from the first base. This receptor was taken from a man in his 60s who had recovered from COVID-19. Material for sequencing was peripheral blood. The V gene is TRBV27 and the J gene is TRBJ2-5, with TRBD2 identical over 10 junction bases. Read as DNA, the sequence is TGTGCCAGCAGTTTGCTACCTAGCGGGGGCGGCCAAGAGACCCAGTACTTC. This yields the protein CASSLLPSGGGQETQYF.